The sequence of this T cell receptor (beta chain) was determined in a study of identical twins (dated by TCRdb to 2016 to 2017). Regarding the research as a whole: To test whether fetal clonotypes persist, the study used deep sequencing on TCR alpha and beta repertoires from monozygotic twins, unrelated adults of various ages, and cord blood. To rule out contamination, the twin experiments were replicated at different times with different library preparation protocols.

General study outcomes and caveats: Compared with coincidental sharing between unrelated individuals, out-of-frame TCR alpha sequences shared between twins showed an excess of sequences with low generation probability. Abundant cord blood beta clonotypes carried fewer insertions; young adult naive repertoires showed a weaker similar trend, while memory repertoires showed none. Because the same donors could not be followed over many years, the conclusions relied on cross-sectional statistical analysis. Out-of-frame TCR alpha sharing in monozygotic twins was systematically underestimated by recombination models, whereas sharing between unrelated individuals was in agreement with the recombination models. The excess sharing between twins in beta out-of-frame sequences was weaker because fewer shared sequences reduced the signal-to-noise ratio. Invariant T cells such as MAIT and iNKT could partly confound zero-insertion analyses, although diverse VJ usage argued against such confounding for most clonotypes.

Receptor amplification or capture employed 5' RACE. The sequencer was an Illumina HiSeq 2000. A universal primer binding site was added through template switching, and the final cDNA carried a unique molecular identifier so that TCR cDNA molecules could be counted accurately. Specific primers in the conserved constant-segment region were used to synthesize first-strand cDNA for the TCR alpha and beta chains. To control for contamination, each cDNA library was double barcoded with a SMART-Mk sample barcode plus Illumina barcodes. TruSeq adapter sequences and Illumina sample barcodes were added in two successive PCR steps. Sequencing of the TCR alpha and beta cDNA libraries was done on the Illumina HiSeq platform using custom primers. The authors processed their data as follows. Unique molecular identifiers were extracted from raw reads with MiGEC, and CDR3 positions were determined with MiXCR. For each individual, recombination models were inferred using an EM algorithm with the repgenHMM and IGoR tools. The tcR package in R was used for shared clonotype analysis, with sharing normalized by the product of cloneset sizes. Out-of-frame nonproductive sequences were analyzed to study raw recombination free of thymic and clonal selection effects. TCRdb ran its own pipeline on the public reads, namely fastp trimming at Q25 and MiXCR clone calling, and kept in-frame beta chains. When rows share a CDR3 protein, they turn into one entry using the most common DNA and genes. TCRdb, not the original authors, processed these V and J calls. The sample table records about 890,000 distinct CDR3 sequences; 9% to 15% of these occur just once. 1.5% to 2% of the sample comes from the top ten.

CDR1 and CDR2, per the germline V gene, are ENHRY and SYGVKD. There are 14 amino acids in the CDR3, from cysteine to phenylalanine inclusive. Only the CDR3 part of the read is kept: 42 bases, read in frame from the first base. V lost 2 bases and J lost 4 bases; the stretch between them is 9 bases long. Only healthy Caucasian donors were included. Three pairs of female monozygotic twins, all aged roughly 18 to 29 years, were included in the twin cohort. The RNA used for TCR libraries was isolated from peripheral blood mononuclear cells. Details on this clonotype: It lacks a known antigen. It has no much larger one-base neighbor in the sample; base qualities were not kept.

These data are also associated with another study on yellow fever vaccine responses in identical twins. As the second study states: According to the authors, the vaccine-induced T cell response in identical twins seemed to be partly convergent and partly specific to each individual. The study precisely tracked vaccine-responding T cell clones in identical twins.

Sequencing was done on a sample of PBMCs. This sequence uses TRBV10-3 and TRBJ1-3; the D gene is perhaps TRBD1, from 5 matching bases. This sequence was found in a young woman in good health. The sequenced DNA is TGTGCCATCAGTGAGCAGGGATGGGGAAACACCATATATTTT. Translated, it gives CAISEQGWGNTIYF.